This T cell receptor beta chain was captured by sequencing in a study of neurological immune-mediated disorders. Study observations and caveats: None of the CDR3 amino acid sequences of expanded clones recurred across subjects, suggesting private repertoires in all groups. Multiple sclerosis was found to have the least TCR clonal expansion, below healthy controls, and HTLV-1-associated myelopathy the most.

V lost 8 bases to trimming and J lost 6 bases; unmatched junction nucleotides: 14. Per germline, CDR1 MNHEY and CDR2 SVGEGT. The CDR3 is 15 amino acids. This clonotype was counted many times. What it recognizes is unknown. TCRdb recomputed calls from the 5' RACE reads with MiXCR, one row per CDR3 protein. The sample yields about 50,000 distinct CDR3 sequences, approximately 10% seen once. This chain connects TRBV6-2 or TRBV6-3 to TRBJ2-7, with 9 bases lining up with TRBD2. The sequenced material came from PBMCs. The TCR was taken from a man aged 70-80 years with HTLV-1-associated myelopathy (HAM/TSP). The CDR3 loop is CASGESGRTISEQYF. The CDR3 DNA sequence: TGTGCCAGCGGTGAGAGCGGGAGGACCATCTCCGAGCAGTACTTC.